A selection of T cell receptor beta chains follows, all from one sample in a study of T-cell memory formation after mild COVID-19. TCRdb reprocessed the 5' RACE reads via MiXCR and lists one record per CDR3 protein. Here the sample spans 470,000 or so distinct CDR3 sequences, 18% being singletons. The specimen was PBMCs or a T cell subset sorted from them (not recorded which). These receptor sequences come from a man aged 18 to 30 who had mild COVID-19 (a few samples of this study predate the infection). Cell type and time point are not known. Each CDR3 is given with its conserved first and last residue. A D gene is named only where the DNA matches it firmly. Clone size is given for some rows only: seen once, a few or many times, or a class if the clone is expanded.

NA | few | TRBJ2-3 | TRBV7-9 | CASSSLFPGTDTQYF | TGTGCCAGCAGCTCGTTGTTCCCGGGCACAGATACGCAGTATTTT
TRBD1 | NA | TRBJ2-1 | TRBV5-4 | CATLHRQGTSYEQFF | TGTGCCACCCTCCACCGACAGGGGACGTCCTATGAGCAGTTCTTC
NA | few | TRBJ1-1 | TRBV7-9 | CATFLSRGLLAGNTEAFF | TGTGCCACTTTCCTCTCGAGGGGACTTCTAGCCGGGAACACTGAAGCTTTCTTT
NA | few | TRBJ2-5 | TRBV6-5 | CASRRLYQETQYF | TGTGCCAGTAGGAGACTATACCAAGAGACCCAGTACTTC
TRBD1 | few | TRBJ2-1 | TRBV5-1 | CASSSTGGREQFF | TGCGCCAGCAGTTCGACAGGGGGCAGGGAGCAGTTCTTC
TRBD1 | NA | TRBJ1-2 | TRBV9 | CASSVYRGRGGYTF | TGTGCCAGCAGCGTTTACAGGGGTAGGGGCGGCTACACCTTC
NA | many | TRBJ2-1 | TRBV7-6 | CASSSHRDPPYNEQFF | TGTGCCAGCAGCTCCCATCGGGACCCGCCCTACAATGAGCAGTTCTTC
NA | NA | TRBJ1-5 | TRBV15 | CATSRVWGHWSNQPQHF | TGTGCCACCAGCAGAGTATGGGGCCATTGGAGCAATCAGCCCCAGCATTTT
NA | few | TRBJ1-4 | TRBV7-9 | CASSPRGGEKLFF | TGTGCCAGCAGCCCTAGGGGGGGAGAAAAACTGTTTTTT
TRBD1 | few | TRBJ2-3 | TRBV7-9 | CASSPGGWTGELGTDTQYF | TGTGCCAGCAGCCCAGGGGGATGGACAGGGGAACTCGGCACAGATACGCAGTATTTT
NA | few | TRBJ1-6 | TRBV7-2 | CASSLWRSYNSPLHF | TGTGCCAGCAGCTTATGGCGGAGCTATAATTCACCCCTCCACTTT
TRBD1 | NA | TRBJ1-4 | TRBV11-2 | CASTPTGDNEKLFF | TGTGCCAGCACCCCTACAGGGGATAATGAAAAACTGTTTTTT
NA | few | TRBJ2-1 | TRBV29-1 | CSAGDPEGFEQFF | TGCAGCGCAGGGGACCCGGAGGGGTTTGAGCAGTTCTTC
NA | many | TRBJ2-1 | TRBV15 | CATSRVQGNEQFF | TGTGCCACCAGCAGAGTCCAGGGGAATGAGCAGTTCTTC
NA | NA | TRBJ1-4 | TRBV4-3 | CASSLISLANEKLFF | TGCGCCAGCAGCCTTATCTCCCTCGCTAATGAAAAACTGTTTTTT
TRBD1 | few | TRBJ1-6 | TRBV27 | CASSPLQGARSPLHF | TGTGCCAGCAGTCCACTACAGGGGGCAAGGTCACCCCTCCACTTT
NA | NA | TRBJ2-5 | TRBV14 | CASSPGWGETQYF | TGTGCCAGCAGTCCCGGTTGGGGAGAGACCCAGTACTTC
TRBD2 | NA | TRBJ2-3 | TRBV6-2/TRBV6-3 | CASSWRLAGGADTQYF | TGTGCCAGCAGTTGGAGACTAGCGGGGGGAGCGGATACGCAGTATTTT
TRBD1 | NA | TRBJ2-7 | TRBV12-3/TRBV12-4 | CASRNSGTGYYEQYF | TGTGCCAGCAGAAACTCCGGGACAGGGTACTACGAGCAGTACTTC
NA | many | TRBJ1-2 | TRBV11-2 | CASSLDPGANYGYTF | TGTGCCAGCAGCTTAGACCCAGGAGCTAACTATGGCTACACCTTC
NA | few | TRBJ1-6 | TRBV5-1 | CASSLGVTSEAHSPLHF | TGCGCCAGCAGCTTGGGTGTTACATCAGAGGCGCATTCACCCCTCCACTTT
TRBD1 | NA | TRBJ1-2 | TRBV5-1 | CASSPLDRGDGYTF | TGCGCCAGCAGCCCGCTGGACAGGGGTGATGGCTACACCTTC
NA | NA | TRBJ1-5 | TRBV7-8 | CASSLVGRTDYSNQPQHF | TGTGCCAGCAGCTTAGTGGGACGGACTGATTATAGCAATCAGCCCCAGCATTTT
NA | NA | TRBJ1-2 | TRBV29-1 | CSLLQGSYGYTF | TGCAGCTTACTACAGGGAAGCTATGGCTACACCTTC
NA | few | TRBJ2-1 | TRBV7-2 | CAIPSSYNEQFF | TGTGCCATCCCCTCCTCATACAATGAGCAGTTCTTC
NA | NA | TRBJ2-1 | TRBV24-1 | CATRSWNEQFF | TGTGCCACCAGAAGTTGGAATGAGCAGTTCTTC
NA | many | TRBJ2-7 | TRBV7-9 | CASSALSANSYEQYF | TGTGCCAGCAGCGCCCTGTCAGCCAACTCCTACGAGCAGTACTTC
NA | NA | TRBJ1-1 | TRBV7-2 | CASSLAVGSEAFF | TGTGCCAGCAGCTTAGCGGTGGGATCAGAAGCTTTCTTT
NA | few | TRBJ2-3 | TRBV10-3 | CATWGMGGPDTQYF | TGTGCCACCTGGGGGATGGGGGGCCCAGATACGCAGTATTTT
TRBD1 | NA | TRBJ2-1 | TRBV5-1 | CASSEGQGTYNEQFF | TGCGCCAGCAGCGAAGGACAGGGAACCTACAATGAGCAGTTCTTC
NA | few | TRBJ1-2 | TRBV6-6 | CASSYPPGGKDGYTF | TGTGCCAGCAGTTACCCCCCTGGGGGAAAGGATGGCTACACCTTC
NA | few | TRBJ1-2 | TRBV30 | CAWSSPRDKSNYGYTF | TGTGCCTGGAGTTCGCCCCGGGACAAGTCTAACTATGGCTACACCTTC
NA | few | TRBJ2-3 | TRBV12-3/TRBV12-4 | CASSLLSFTGPQYF | TGTGCCAGCAGTTTGCTATCATTTACAGGTCCGCAGTATTTT
NA | NA | TRBJ1-5 | TRBV12-3/TRBV12-4 | CASSRDGRSNQPQHF | TGTGCCAGCAGTCGTGATGGGCGGAGCAATCAGCCCCAGCATTTT
TRBD1 | few | TRBJ2-5 | TRBV20-1 | CSALQGASRETQYF | TGCAGTGCTCTACAGGGGGCGAGTCGGGAGACCCAGTACTTC
NA | NA | TRBJ2-5 | TRBV10-3 | CAISEPDGETQYF | TGTGCCATCAGCGAGCCGGATGGGGAGACCCAGTACTTC
TRBD1 | few | TRBJ1-3 | TRBV5-5 | CASSFGTAGNTIYF | TGTGCCAGCAGTTTCGGGACAGCTGGAAACACCATATATTTT
NA | few | TRBJ2-1 | TRBV12-3/TRBV12-4 | CASSLDTRTNEQFF | TGTGCCAGCAGTTTAGACACAAGAACCAATGAGCAGTTCTTC
NA | few | TRBJ1-5 | TRBV29-1 | CSVELGGDQPQHF | TGCAGCGTTGAGCTGGGAGGGGATCAGCCCCAGCATTTT
NA | NA | TRBJ1-2 | TRBV10-3 | CAISDAFYGYTF | TGTGCCATCAGTGATGCCTTTTATGGCTACACCTTC
TRBD1 | few | TRBJ1-2 | TRBV2 | CASSLRDRDYGYTF | TGTGCCAGCAGTCTACGAGACAGGGACTATGGCTACACCTTC
NA | NA | TRBJ2-2 | TRBV5-1 | CASRTGTNTGELFF | TGCGCCAGCAGGACTGGGACCAACACCGGGGAGCTGTTTTTT
NA | NA | TRBJ1-5 | TRBV11-2 | CASSLDAQGLSNQPQHF | TGTGCCAGCAGCTTAGATGCCCAGGGGCTGAGCAATCAGCCCCAGCATTTT
NA | NA | TRBJ1-6 | TRBV12-3/TRBV12-4 | CASSFAAYPSPLHF | TGTGCCAGCAGTTTTGCTGCCTACCCTTCACCACTCCACTTT
NA | NA | TRBJ2-3 | TRBV3-1 | CASSQTTARGSPTQYF | TGTGCCAGCAGCCAGACGACAGCCCGAGGGAGTCCTACGCAGTATTTT
TRBD1 | NA | TRBJ1-2 | TRBV5-1 | CASSLARDRGSSSRYGYTF | TGCGCCAGCAGCTTGGCCCGGGACAGGGGGTCCTCTAGTAGGTATGGCTACACCTTC
TRBD1 | NA | TRBJ1-1 | TRBV20-1 | CSAPIPGQGQAFF | TGCAGTGCTCCAATTCCGGGACAGGGACAAGCTTTCTTT
NA | NA | TRBJ2-1 | TRBV9 | CASSVFDQRGEQFF | TGTGCCAGCAGCGTGTTTGACCAACGGGGTGAGCAGTTCTTC
NA | NA | TRBJ2-5 | TRBV12-3/TRBV12-4 | CASSLADGTQYQETQYF | TGTGCCAGCAGTTTAGCGGACGGGACACAGTACCAAGAGACCCAGTACTTC
NA | NA | TRBJ2-5 | TRBV7-8 | CSSSPGQYSEGTQYF | TGTTCCAGCAGCCCGGGACAATACTCAGAGGGGACCCAGTACTTC
TRBD1 | few | TRBJ1-6 | TRBV27 | CASNPQGTHSPLHF | TGTGCCAGCAACCCACAGGGGACCCATTCACCCCTCCACTTT